Listed below are T cell receptor beta chains from one sample, sequenced in a study of graft-versus-host responses after intestinal transplantation. The method was immunoSEQ multiplex PCR; TCRdb's version includes in-frame clones alone and lacks a portion of them. Of around 45,000 clones in the sample, approximately 94% were seen once. Sequences were derived from PBMCs, sampled around 330 days after intestinal transplant. The receptors derive from a human patient who received an intestinal transplant, so some T cells may come from the graft donor. Both conserved end residues are part of each CDR3. A D gene is named only where the DNA matches it firmly. Expanded clones get a size class; other rows say once, few or many, or leave the size out.

>TRBJ2-2|-|-|TRBV11-3
CASSSGQNTGELFF
TGTGCCAGCAGCTCCGGACAGAACACCGGGGAGCTGTTTTTT
>TRBJ2-7|TRBD2|-|TRBV5-1
CASSSKTSGSSYEQYF
TGCGCCAGCAGCTCAAAGACTAGCGGGAGCTCCTACGAGCAGTACTTC
>TRBJ1-3|-|-|TRBV6-5
CASSYSVSGNTIYF
TGTGCCAGCAGTTACTCGGTCTCTGGAAACACCATATATTTT
>TRBJ1-6|-|-|TRBV27
CASSPTQVSYNSPLHF
TGTGCCAGCAGTCCAACTCAGGTCTCCTATAATTCACCCCTCCACTTT
>TRBJ1-5|-|-|TRBV19
CASSERGYSNQPQHF
TGTGCCAGTAGTGAAAGAGGTTATAGCAATCAGCCCCAGCATTTT
>TRBJ1-1|TRBD1|-|TRBV5-1
CASSISGTGNTEAFF
TGCGCCAGCAGCATTTCCGGGACAGGCAACACTGAAGCTTTCTTT
>TRBJ2-3|-|few|TRBV7-3
CASRPSSTDTQYF
TGTGCCAGCAGGCCCTCAAGCACAGATACGCAGTATTTT
>TRBJ2-2|-|-|TRBV5-4
CASGGITGELFF
TGTGCCAGCGGCGGGATCACCGGGGAGCTGTTTTTT
>TRBJ2-2|-|-|TRBV9
CASSVRTDTGELFF
TGTGCCAGCAGCGTGAGGACTGACACCGGGGAGCTGTTTTTT
>TRBJ1-2|-|-|TRBV10-3
CAISESWDYGYTF
TGTGCCATCAGTGAGTCGTGGGATTATGGCTACACCTTC
>TRBJ2-3|-|-|TRBV14
CASSQDLGVTDTQYF
TGTGCCAGCAGCCAAGACCTCGGGGTAACAGATACGCAGTATTTT
>TRBJ1-4|-|-|TRBV7-2
CASSHTQGGLNEKLFF
TGTGCCAGCAGCCACACACAGGGAGGACTTAATGAAAAACTGTTTTTT
>TRBJ2-7|TRBD2|-|TRBV28
CASSPGLAGYEQYF
TGTGCCAGCAGCCCGGGACTAGCGGGGTACGAGCAGTACTTC
>TRBJ2-1|TRBD2|-|TRBV19
CASTYGASGRPVEQFF
TGTGCCAGTACTTATGGGGCTAGCGGGAGGCCGGTTGAGCAGTTCTTC
>TRBJ2-3|TRBD1|-|TRBV2
CASSAYGQDTDTQYF
TGTGCCAGCAGCGCATACGGACAGGACACAGATACGCAGTATTTT
>TRBJ2-1|-|-|TRBV7-9
CASSPRPDNEQFF
TGTGCCAGCAGCCCACGGCCCGACAATGAGCAGTTCTTC
>TRBJ2-7|TRBD2|-|TRBV19
CASSMVAGPYEQYF
TGTGCCAGTAGTATGGTAGCGGGTCCCTACGAGCAGTACTTC
>TRBJ2-5|TRBD2|-|TRBV15
CATSVSSGSSGETQYF
TGTGCCACCAGTGTTTCTAGCGGGTCTTCGGGAGAGACCCAGTACTTC
>TRBJ1-4|-|-|TRBV5-6
CASSLRKGTGEKLFF
TGTGCCAGCAGCTTGAGGAAGGGGACCGGTGAAAAACTGTTTTTT
>TRBJ1-4|-|-|TRBV6-4
CASKSSLADEKLFF
TGTGCCAGCAAATCGAGCCTAGCGGATGAAAAACTGTTTTTT
>TRBJ1-2|-|-|TRBV10-3
CAISGGIGGGYTF
TGTGCCATCAGTGGGGGCATCGGGGGTGGCTACACCTTC
>TRBJ2-4|-|-|TRBV6-5
CASSSREGIAKNIQYF
TGTGCCAGCAGTTCCCGGGAAGGGATAGCCAAAAACATTCAGTACTTC
>TRBJ2-1|TRBD2|-|TRBV11-3
CASSLSLAGSYNEQFF
TGTGCCAGCAGCTTAAGCCTAGCGGGGTCCTACAATGAGCAGTTCTTC
>TRBJ1-3|-|-|TRBV19
CASSTQDQNTIYF
TGTGCCAGTAGTACCCAGGACCAAAACACCATATATTTT
>TRBJ2-5|TRBD1|-|TRBV5-5
CASSLESGGQETQYF
TGTGCCAGCAGCTTGGAGTCAGGGGGCCAAGAGACCCAGTACTTC
>TRBJ2-7|TRBD1|-|TRBV5-6
CASSIAPGQTYEQYF
TGTGCCAGCAGCATAGCTCCGGGACAGACCTACGAGCAGTACTTC